Below, 29 T cell receptor beta chains from the same sample are listed, as sequenced in a study of cytomegalovirus exposure and HLA in healthy donors. Primers for the PCR totalled 60 Vbeta and 13 Jbeta. The method was immunoSEQ multiplex PCR; TCRdb's version includes in-frame clones alone and lacks a portion of them. The sample records roughly 130,000 clones, roughly four fifths being singletons. Sequencing was performed on PBMCs. Source of these receptors: a woman aged 50 to 60 in good health and CMV-seropositive.

The chain links TRBV23-1 to TRBJ2-7; D perhaps matches TRBD1 (5 bases). TRBV23-1 is identified as an open reading frame with a role that is uncertain. The length of the CDR3 is 14 residues. Trimming took off 3 bases at V and 2 bases at J, with 11 bases between the two ends. The chain's CDR3 is CASSQPRQTYEQYF. The CDR3 region has the DNA TGCGCCAGCAGTCAGCCTCGACAGACCTACGAGCAGTACTTC.

Comments on this clone: One end of the junction does not line up with germline, which may come from a read error. The CDR3 sequence: CASSLVFAELAGGKGMIF. Written as DNA, the CDR3 is TGTGCCAGCAGCTTAGTTTTCGCGGAACTAGCGGGGGGGAAGGGCATGATCTTC. This chain uses TRBV7-2 with TRBJ2-1, with TRBD2 identical over 13 bases. Germline assignment: CDR1 SGHTA and CDR2 FQGNSA. This CDR3 has 18 amino acids. Variable domain in full (rest from reference TRBV7-2 and TRBJ2-1): GAGVSQSPSNKVTEKGKDVELRCDPISGHTALYWYRQSLGQGLEFLIYFQGNSAPDKSGLPSDRFSAERTGGSVSTLTIQRTQQEDSAVYLCASSLVFAELAGGKGMIFGPGTRLTVL.

The chain has TRBV2 and TRBJ1-5, with 8 bases that match TRBD1. The CDR3 is made up of 15 amino acids. The V gene end was trimmed by 7 bases and the J gene end by 7 bases; junction bases not matched to a gene: 12. The germline CDR1 and CDR2 sequences are SNHLY and FYNNEI. CDR3 in DNA: TGTGCCAGCAAATCCGGGACAGGAGGGCTCCAGCCCCAGCATTTT. It encodes CASKSGTGGLQPQHF.

This chain's CDR3 is CASSLQGAGSGGELFF. The DNA for the CDR3 is TGCGCCAGCAGCTTACAGGGGGCTGGAAGTGGCGGGGAGCTGTTTTTT. This rearrangement joins TRBV5-1 to TRBJ2-2, with TRBD1 matching 9 bases. Trimming cost V 2 bases and J 7 bases; bases outside gene matches: 9. Germline V lookup: CDR1 SGHRS, CDR2 YFSETQ. CDR3 length: 16 amino acids.

This chain uses TRBV6-5 with TRBJ2-5, with D possibly TRBD1 on 6 matching bases. With the DNA end fitting TRBJ2-7 better, the J assignment may be wrong. The CDR3 consists of 12 residues. Germline V gives CDR1 MNHEY, CDR2 SVGAGI. CDR3 in DNA: TGTGCCAGCACCAAGCAGGGGTACGAGCAGTACTTC. It is translated as CASTKQGYEQYF.

A single count supports this clone. This chain links TRBV7-6 with TRBJ2-1; 8 nucleotides agree with TRBD2. V lost 3 bases to trimming and J lost 6 bases; unmatched junction nucleotides: 10. This CDR3 comprises 16 residues. Germline loops: CDR1 SGHVS, CDR2 FNYEAQ. This CDR3 reads CASSFPAGVPPNEQFF. CDR3 DNA: TGTGCCAGCAGCTTTCCAGCGGGGGTCCCCCCCAATGAGCAGTTCTTC. The full variable domain, completed using reference TRBV7-6 and TRBJ2-1, is GAGVSQSPRYKVTKRGQDVALRCDPISGHVSLYWYRQALGQGPEFLTYFNYEAQQDKSGLPNDRFSAERPEGSISTLTIQRTEQRDSAMYRCASSFPAGVPPNEQFFGPGTRLTVL.

The chain joins TRBV29-1 to TRBJ2-7; a weak D match, TRBD2 (5 bases). Deletions cut 7 bases from V and 3 bases from J, with 10 bases between. Germline-derived CDR1 and CDR2 are SQVTM and ANQGSEA. CDR3 length: 11 amino acids. CDR3 sequence (DNA): TGCAGCGCAAGAGAGGGCTACGAGCAGTACTTC. It yields the protein CSAREGYEQYF.

V usage is TRBV19 and J usage is TRBJ1-5; possibly TRBD1 for D (6 bases). Germline V CDR1 and CDR2: LNHDA, SQIVND (reference sequence). CDR3 length: 15 amino acids. Between the trimmed V and J ends, which lost 5 bases and 5 bases, there was a span of 16 bases. The CDR3 DNA sequence: TGTGCCAGTAGTGACCGACAGGTACCTTATCAGCCCCAGCATTTT. Protein: CASSDRQVPYQPQHF.

The chain has TRBV4-3 and TRBJ2-2; TRBD2 aligns across 9 bases. V lost 4 bases to trimming and J lost 8 bases; unmatched junction nucleotides: 17. The CDR3 runs to 18 residues. Germline V gene sequence: CDR1 LGHNA, CDR2 YSLEER. Here the CDR3 reads CASSLAGRGGALQGELFF. In nucleotides, the CDR3 is TGCGCCAGCAGCCTGGCCGGGCGGGGGGGGGCCCTCCAAGGGGAGCTGTTTTTT.

The gene calls are TRBV25-1 and TRBJ2-1; weak D call: TRBD2 (6 bases). The V end was cut by 7 bases, the J end by 0 bases, with 19 bases between. Germline lookup yields CDR1 MGHDK and CDR2 SYGVNS. The CDR3 contains 17 residues. DNA of the CDR3: TGTGCCAGCACGTTGGTAGGGGACTCGGACTCCTACAATGAGCAGTTCTTC. This codes for CASTLVGDSDSYNEQFF.

The chain couples TRBV28 to TRBJ2-7, with D maybe TRBD1 (7 bases). This CDR3 contains 13 residues. V lost 7 bases and J lost 6, with 16 bases in between. Germline CDR1 and CDR2: MDHEN and SYDVKM. CDR3 protein: CASTTGVGLEQYF. The CDR3, as DNA: TGTGCCAGCACTACAGGGGTGGGACTCGAGCAGTACTTC.

This sequence joins TRBV11-2 and TRBJ2-7; the D gene is possibly TRBD1 (6 bases). The germline gives CDR1 SGHAT, CDR2 FQNNGV. The CDR3 is made up of 15 amino acids. Trimming shortened V by 1 base and J by 6 bases, and 16 bases separated the two germline ends. CDR3 sequence reads: CASSLGGGLWSEQYF. CDR3 in DNA: TGTGCCAGCAGCTTAGGTGGGGGCCTCTGGTCCGAGCAGTACTTC.

The chain recombines TRBV5-4 with TRBJ2-3, with 11 bases fitting TRBD2. The CDR3 extends over 16 amino acids. The germline CDR1 and CDR2 sequences are SGHNT and YYREEE (reference sequence). With V trimmed by 5 bases and J by 4 bases, 9 bases remained unmatched. CDR3 nucleotide sequence: TGTGCCAGCAGATTTTCTAGCGGGGGGTGGGCAGATACGCAGTATTTT. It is translated as CASRFSSGGWADTQYF.

The chain has TRBV5-6 and TRBJ2-7; D call uncertain. The CDR3 is 14 residues long. The V end was cut by 0 bases, the J end by 5 bases, with 12 bases between. The V gene's germline CDR1 is SGHDT and CDR2 YYEEEE. The CDR3 bases are TGTGCCAGCAGCTTGGGGCCGCTTAACGACGAGCAGTACTTC. Its protein product is CASSLGPLNDEQYF.

V is TRBV6-1 and J is TRBJ1-2; D not resolved. Germline lookup yields CDR1 MNHNS and CDR2 SASEGT. Trimming left V 6 bases short and J 4 bases short, with 12 bases between. The CDR3 contains 13 residues. CDR3 sequence: CASSQDIAYGYTF. For the CDR3, the DNA is TGTGCCAGCAGCCAAGACATTGCCTATGGCTACACCTTC.

The rearrangement links TRBV30 to TRBJ1-2, with D hard to call. Germline CDR1 is GTSNPN and CDR2 is SVGIG (reference sequence). Between the trimmed V and J ends, which lost 1 base and 4 bases, there was a span of 16 bases. CDR3 length: 15 amino acids. The CDR3 DNA reads TGTGCCTGGAGTGACCCCCCGGTTACCCTCTATGGCTACACCTTC. This encodes CAWSDPPVTLYGYTF.

The chain combines TRBV25-1 with TRBJ2-1; D not certain. Trimming shortened V by 3 bases and J by 10 bases, and 7 bases separated the two germline ends. The CDR3 is 11 residues long. The germline V gene has CDR1 MGHDK and CDR2 SYGVNS. The CDR3 bases are TGTGCCAGCAGTGATGGCCCCGAGCAGTTCTTC. It is translated as CASSDGPEQFF.

This clone was seen only once. The junction differs from germline at one of its ends, possibly a read error. This chain connects TRBV6-5 to TRBJ1-1, with D maybe TRBD1 (6 bases). The CDR3 runs 16 residues. Germline lookup yields CDR1 MNHEY and CDR2 SVGAGI. Here the CDR3 reads CARSSEGGPMNTEAFF. CDR3 bases: TGTGCCCGCAGTTCCGAAGGGGGTCCCATGAACACTGAAGCTTTCTTT.

The chain joins TRBV27 to TRBJ2-3; 7 bases agree with TRBD2. V trimming: 0 bases; J trimming: 4 bases; junction bases outside the gene matches: 10. The CDR3 runs to 17 residues. In germline, CDR1 is MNHEY, CDR2 SMNVEV (reference sequence). CDR3 nucleotides: TGTGCCAGCAGTTTATCGAGCGTGCGGGGGTCCGCAGATACGCAGTATTTT. Amino acid sequence: CASSLSSVRGSADTQYF.

This clone was detected once. The V call is TRBV4-2, the J call TRBJ2-3; D unclear. Germline V lookup: CDR1 LGHNA, CDR2 YNFKEQ. The CDR3 is 12 residues long. Trimming removed 0 bases from V and 4 bases from J, with 2 bases in between. The CDR3 DNA is TGTGCCAGCAGCCAAGACTCAGATACGCAGTATTTT. Encoded protein: CASSQDSDTQYF.

The rearrangement links TRBV19 to TRBJ1-3; D call uncertain. CDR3 length: 14 amino acids. Germline V gives CDR1 LNHDA, CDR2 SQIVND (reference sequence). V lost 8 bases to trimming and J lost 0 bases, with 11 bases between them. The CDR3 sequence: CASSSVVSGNTIYF. The DNA of the CDR3 is TGTGCCAGTTCTTCGGTGGTCTCTGGAAACACCATATATTTT.

This clone was seen just once. The V and J genes are TRBV15 and TRBJ1-6; D unclear. This CDR3 is 15 amino acids long. V lost 0 bases to trimming and J lost 1 base, with 4 bases between them. Germline V lookup: CDR1 LNHNV, CDR2 YYDKDF (reference sequence). The CDR3 DNA follows: TGTGCCACCAGCAGAGACGGGTCCTATAATTCACCCCTCCACTTT. It is translated as CATSRDGSYNSPLHF.

The J gene is TRBJ2-1, the V gene TRBV6-1; 9 positions agree with TRBD1. The CDR3 extends over 15 amino acids. CDR1 and CDR2 (germline): MNHNS, SASEGT. V lost 6 bases and J lost 8; bases outside the gene matches: 11. For the CDR3, the DNA is TGTGCCAGCAGCACCGGGACAGGGAAGATGTATGAGCAGTTCTTC. As protein: CASSTGTGKMYEQFF.

The chain employs TRBV5-6 and TRBJ1-3; perhaps TRBD1 as D (6 bases). V dropped 4 bases and J dropped 4 bases, with 12 bases sitting between them. From germline, CDR1 is SGHDT and CDR2 YYEEEE. The CDR3 sequence is 14 residues long. As DNA, the CDR3 is TGTGCCAGCAGCGGCGACAGGTACGGAAACACCATATATTTT. Its translation: CASSGDRYGNTIYF.

This clone was counted only a few times. The chain joins TRBV15 to TRBJ2-7, with 7 bases fitting TRBD2. The CDR3 has 13 amino acids. The ends lost 1 base at V and 11 bases at J; junction bases unmatched: 8. Germline V CDR1 and CDR2: LNHNV, YYDKDF (reference sequence). The CDR3 DNA sequence: TGTGCCACCAGCAGAGTGGGGTCGGCGGGGGAGTACTTC. It translates to CATSRVGSAGEYF. The variable domain in full, with the rest retrieved from reference TRBV15 and TRBJ2-7, is DAMVIQNPRYQVTQFGKPVTLSCSQTLNHNVMYWYQQKSSQAPKLLFHYYDKDFNNEADTPDNFQSRRPNTSFCFLDIRSPGLGDTAMYLCATSRVGSAGEYFGPGTRLTVT.

To note about this clone: A read error may account for a junction end that differs from germline. The chain employs TRBV7-9 and TRBJ2-5, with 10 bases matching TRBD1. The CDR3 is 14 amino acids. Germline V gives CDR1 SEHNR, CDR2 FQNEAQ (reference sequence). The DNA of the CDR3 is TGTTCCAGCAGGGCCGGGACAGGGGAAGAGACCCAGTACTTC. Translating gives CSSRAGTGEETQYF.

The CDR3 region is CASSETGGVSYEQYF. The CDR3 nucleotides are TGTGCCAGCAGCGAGACGGGGGGGGTAAGCTACGAGCAGTACTTC. The chain carries TRBV2 and TRBJ2-7, with 8 bases identical to TRBD2. Per the germline V gene, CDR1 is SNHLY and CDR2 is FYNNEI. The CDR3 has 15 amino acids. The trim removed 6 bases at V and 3 bases at J, leaving 10 bases unmatched.

The V call is TRBV4-1, the J call TRBJ1-1, with D tentatively TRBD1 (6 bases). This CDR3 contains 15 residues. Germline CDR1 reads MGHRA; CDR2 reads YSYEKL. V dropped 0 bases and J dropped 8 bases, with 16 bases sitting between them. The CDR3 spells CASSQDPGGAQEAFF. DNA for the CDR3: TGCGCCAGCAGCCAAGATCCCGGGGGGGCTCAGGAAGCTTTCTTT.

The rearrangement joins TRBV7-9 to TRBJ1-6; TRBD1 might be the D (5 bases). CDR1 is SEHNR, CDR2 FQNEAQ, per germline (reference sequence). The CDR3 has 16 amino acids. V lost 2 bases to trimming and J lost 10 bases, with 18 bases between them. In DNA form, the CDR3 reads TGTGCCAGCAGCTTAAGGGAGGGGCCGGCGAGGTCACCCCTCCACTTT. This encodes CASSLREGPARSPLHF.